This TCR beta chain is drawn from a study of breast tumors, draining lymph nodes, adjacent tissues. Breast cancer patients provided tissue from their axillary draining lymph nodes. TCRdb passed the multiplex PCR reads through MiXCR, listing each CDR3 protein once. This sample has over 100,000 distinct CDR3 sequences, with around 22% found just once. Many counts were recorded for this clonotype. The sequenced sample consisted of axillary lymph node tissue. This sequence originates from a female donor with breast cancer. Some clones in this sample may be carry-over from other donors' samples.

The CDR3 reads CASSSAGRGNEQFF. CDR3 sequence (DNA): TGTGCCAGCAGTTCCGCGGGGCGTGGGAATGAGCAGTTCTTC. V usage is TRBV27 and J usage is TRBJ2-1, with D perhaps TRBD2 (6 bases). Trimming removed 4 bases at V and 7 bases at J, with 14 bases between. Germline CDR1 reads MNHEY; CDR2 reads SMNVEV (reference sequence). The CDR3 totals 14 residues.